The rows below give T cell receptor beta chains drawn from one sample of a study of OX40 agonist ivuxolimab in advanced cancers. Produced via immunoSEQ multiplex PCR; TCRdb's table is partial and in-frame only. This sample has around 45,000 clones; 75% to 90% occur once, and the top ten carry about 35%. Sequences were derived from CD4+ or CD8+ T cells sorted from blood, sampled in a trial of the OX40 agonist ivuxolimab. All receptors derive from an adult with an advanced solid tumor such as melanoma, head and neck, liver or kidney cancer. Both conserved end residues are part of each CDR3. The D gene is left open where the match is weak. The size field is filled for only some rows; it gives once, few, many or a size class.

d_call clone_size j_call v_call cdr3_nt cdr3_aa
TRBD2 . TRBJ2-3 TRBV4-2 TGTGCCAGCAGCCAAGAGGGGGCGGCTAGCGGGAGAGATACGCAGTATTTT CASSQEGAASGRDTQYF
. few TRBJ2-7 TRBV19 TGTGCCAGTAGTATAGGAGGGAGGCCCTACGAGCAGTACTTC CASSIGGRPYEQYF
TRBD2 . TRBJ2-2 TRBV27 TGTGCCAGCAGTCCGAGGACTAGCGGGTATCACACCGGGGAGCTGTTTTTT CASSPRTSGYHTGELFF
TRBD2 . TRBJ2-3 TRBV13 TGTGCCAGCAGCTTAACGGGACTAGCGGGAGGTTCAGATACGCAGTATTTT CASSLTGLAGGSDTQYF
. once TRBJ1-5 TRBV6-1 TGTGCCAGCTCCAAACAGGGCGGACGACAGCCCCAGCATTTT CASSKQGGRQPQHF
. . TRBJ2-7 TRBV7-8 TGTGCCAGCAGCTTATTATCAGGTTCCGAGCAGTACTTC CASSLLSGSEQYF
TRBD2 . TRBJ2-1 TRBV25-1 TGTGCCAGCAGTGAAAGTAGCGGGAGAGGAGGTGAGCAGTTCTTC CASSESSGRGGEQFF
. . TRBJ2-7 TRBV7-8 TGTGCCAGCAGCTTAGGTCGGAGCACCTACGAGCAGTACTTC CASSLGRSTYEQYF
. . TRBJ1-5 TRBV6-5 TGTGCCAGCAGTTACTCGGCCATGCATAGTTTGCCCCAGCATTTT CASSYSAMHSLPQHF
. . TRBJ1-1 TRBV6-1 TGTGCCAGCAGTGCGGTTACCCGAAATCACGCGAACACTGAAGCTTTCTTT CASSAVTRNHANTEAFF
. . TRBJ1-1 TRBV15 TGTGCCACCAGCAGAGGACAGAACACTGAAGCTTTCTTT CATSRGQNTEAFF
. . TRBJ2-7 TRBV5-8 TGTGCCAGCAGCTTGGGCAGGACGGTTTCCTACGAGCAGTACTTC CASSLGRTVSYEQYF
. . TRBJ2-7 TRBV7-9 TGTGCCAGCAGCTCCCTGACTGGAAGCTCCTACGAGCAGTACTTC CASSSLTGSSYEQYF
. . TRBJ1-4 TRBV30 TGTGCCTGGAGGGAGCCAGGGAGTAATGAAAAACTGTTTTTT CAWREPGSNEKLFF
TRBD1 . TRBJ1-6 TRBV2 TGTGCCAGCAGTCCCGACAGGGGAGGTTCACCCCTCCACTTT CASSPDRGGSPLHF
. . TRBJ1-5 TRBV7-8 TGTGCCAGCAGCTTATCCAGGCCCCCCCTCGGGAATCAGCCCCAGCATTTT CASSLSRPPLGNQPQHF
. . TRBJ2-7 TRBV6-1 TGTGCCAGCAGGGGGGGAGGCGCCTACGAGCAGTACTTC CASRGGGAYEQYF
. . TRBJ2-7 TRBV12-5 TGTGCTAGTGCCTCGGTACTCTCTTCTGCGGGCGAGCAGTACTTC CASASVLSSAGEQYF
TRBD2 . TRBJ2-1 TRBV6-1 TGTGCCAGCAGTGAAGCGCGGGGACTAGTCTATACCTACAATGAGCAGTTCTTC CASSEARGLVYTYNEQFF
. . TRBJ1-5 TRBV19 TGTGCCAGTAGTCCCGGGGATCAGCCCCAGCATTTT CASSPGDQPQHF
. . TRBJ1-6 TRBV7-8 TGTGCCAGCAGCTTAGTTCAGGACTTCAATTCACCCCTCCACTTT CASSLVQDFNSPLHF
. . TRBJ2-5 TRBV10-3 TGTGCCATCAGTGAGAAAGAGACCCAGTACTTC CAISEKETQYF
. . TRBJ2-1 TRBV21-1 TGTGCCAGCAGCGTAGCTGGGTCTAGCGGACTGGCAGAGCAGTTCTTC CASSVAGSSGLAEQFF
. . TRBJ2-1 TRBV4-1 TGCGCCAGCAGCCCTGGCCCTACGCAAGCACTCAATGAGCAGTTCTTC CASSPGPTQALNEQFF
. . TRBJ1-3 TRBV21-1 TGTGCCAGCAGCAAAGCGCAGGCAGGGCAAAACTCTGGAAACACCATATATTTT CASSKAQAGQNSGNTIYF
TRBD1 . TRBJ1-5 TRBV6-5 TGTGCCAGCGGACAGACAGGGATCAATCAGCCCCAGCATTTT CASGQTGINQPQHF
. . TRBJ2-5 TRBV6-1 . CASSEFGPGSSYETQYF
TRBD1 . TRBJ1-1 TRBV28 TGTGCCAGCAGTACTCAGGGGGACACTGAAGCTTTCTTT CASSTQGDTEAFF
TRBD2 . TRBJ2-3 TRBV9 TGTGCCAGCTCCTCTGGCGGGGGGGCCCCAGATACGCAGTATTTT CASSSGGGAPDTQYF
. . TRBJ2-5 TRBV4-1 TGCGCCAGCAGAGGGGCGGAAAATCAAGAGACCCAGTACTTC CASRGAENQETQYF
TRBD1 . TRBJ1-6 TRBV6-4 TGTGCCAGCAGAAGGACAGGAGTTAATTCACCCCTCCACTTT CASRRTGVNSPLHF
. once TRBJ1-1 TRBV29-1 TGCAGCGTGCGCGGACAGCTGAACACTGAAGCTTTCTTT CSVRGQLNTEAFF
. . TRBJ1-2 TRBV6-1 TGTGCCAGCAGTGAAGGGGACATTTATGGCTACACCTTC CASSEGDIYGYTF
. . TRBJ1-3 TRBV6-4 TGTGCCAGCAGTTACTCGGGGTTGGGGACTGGAAACACCATATATTTT CASSYSGLGTGNTIYF
. . TRBJ1-4 TRBV5-6 TGTGCCAGCAGCCTACTCCTTACAGGGCTCGGTGAAAAACTGTTTTTT CASSLLLTGLGEKLFF
TRBD2 . TRBJ2-3 TRBV6-1 TGTGCCAGCACCCTGAGCGGGGCCCGGGAAGATACGCAGTATTTT CASTLSGAREDTQYF
TRBD2 once TRBJ2-3 TRBV11-2 TGTGCCAGCAGCCCAGGGACTAGCGGGAGGTGGACAGATACGCAGTATTTT CASSPGTSGRWTDTQYF